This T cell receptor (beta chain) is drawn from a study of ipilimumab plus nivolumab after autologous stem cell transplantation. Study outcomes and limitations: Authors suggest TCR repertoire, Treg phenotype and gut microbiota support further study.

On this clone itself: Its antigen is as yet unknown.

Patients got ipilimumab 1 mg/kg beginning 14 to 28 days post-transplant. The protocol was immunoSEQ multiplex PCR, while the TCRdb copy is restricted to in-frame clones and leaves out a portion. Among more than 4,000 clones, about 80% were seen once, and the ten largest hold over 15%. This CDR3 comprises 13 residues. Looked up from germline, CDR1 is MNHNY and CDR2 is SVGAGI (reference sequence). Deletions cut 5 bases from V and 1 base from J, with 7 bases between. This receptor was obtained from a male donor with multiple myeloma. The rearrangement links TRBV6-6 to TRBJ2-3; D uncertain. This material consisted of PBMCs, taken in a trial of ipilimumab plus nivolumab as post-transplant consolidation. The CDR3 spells CASSPQGTDTQYF. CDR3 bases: TGTGCCAGCAGTCCTCAGGGCACAGATACGCAGTATTTT.